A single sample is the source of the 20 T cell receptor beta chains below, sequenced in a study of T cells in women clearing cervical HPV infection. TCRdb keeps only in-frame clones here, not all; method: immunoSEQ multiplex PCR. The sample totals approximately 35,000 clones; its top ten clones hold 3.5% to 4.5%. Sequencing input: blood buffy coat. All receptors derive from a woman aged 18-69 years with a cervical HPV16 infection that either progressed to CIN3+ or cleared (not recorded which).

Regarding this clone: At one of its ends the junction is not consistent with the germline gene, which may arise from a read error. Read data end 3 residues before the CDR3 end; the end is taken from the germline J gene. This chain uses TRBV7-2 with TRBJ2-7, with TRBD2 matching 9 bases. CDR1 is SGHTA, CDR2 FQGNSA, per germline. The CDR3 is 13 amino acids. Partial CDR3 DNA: TGTGCCAGCACGAGCGGGGGGTCCTCCGAG. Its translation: CASTSGGSSE. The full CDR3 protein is CASTSGGSSEQYF.

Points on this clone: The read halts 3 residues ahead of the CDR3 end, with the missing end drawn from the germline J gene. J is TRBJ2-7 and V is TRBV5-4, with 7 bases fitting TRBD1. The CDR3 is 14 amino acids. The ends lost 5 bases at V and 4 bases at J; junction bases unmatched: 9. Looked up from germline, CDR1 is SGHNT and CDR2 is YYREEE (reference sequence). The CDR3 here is CASSPRDSEYEQYF. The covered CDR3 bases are TGTGCCAGCAGTCCCCGGGACAGCGAGTACGAG. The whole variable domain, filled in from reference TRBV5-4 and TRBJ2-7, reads ETGVTQSPTHLIKTRGQQVTLRCSSQSGHNTVSWYQQALGQGPQFIFQYYREEENGRGNFPPRFSGLQFPNYSSELNVNALELDDSALYLCASSPRDSEYEQYFGPGTRLTVT.

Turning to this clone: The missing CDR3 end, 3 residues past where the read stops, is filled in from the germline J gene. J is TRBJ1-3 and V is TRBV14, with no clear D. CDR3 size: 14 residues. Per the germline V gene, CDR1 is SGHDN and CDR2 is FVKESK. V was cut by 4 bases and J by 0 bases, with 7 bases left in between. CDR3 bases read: TGTGCCAGCAGCCCGCGGGTCTCTGGAAACACC. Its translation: CASSPRVSGNT. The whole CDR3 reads CASSPRVSGNTIYF. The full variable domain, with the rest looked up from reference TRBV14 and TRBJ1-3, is EAGVTQFPSHSVIEKGQTVTLRCDPISGHDNLYWYRRVMGKEIKFLLHFVKESKQDESGMPNNRFLAERTGGTYSTLKVQPAELEDSGVYFCASSPRVSGNTIYFGEGSWLTVV.

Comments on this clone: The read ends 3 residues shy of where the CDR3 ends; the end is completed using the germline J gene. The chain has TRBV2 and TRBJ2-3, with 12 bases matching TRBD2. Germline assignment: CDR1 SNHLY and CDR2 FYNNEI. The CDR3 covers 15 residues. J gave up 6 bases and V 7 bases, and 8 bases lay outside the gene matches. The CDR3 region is CASKRASGGADTQYF. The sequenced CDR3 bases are TGTGCCAGCAAGAGGGCTAGCGGGGGGGCGGATACG.

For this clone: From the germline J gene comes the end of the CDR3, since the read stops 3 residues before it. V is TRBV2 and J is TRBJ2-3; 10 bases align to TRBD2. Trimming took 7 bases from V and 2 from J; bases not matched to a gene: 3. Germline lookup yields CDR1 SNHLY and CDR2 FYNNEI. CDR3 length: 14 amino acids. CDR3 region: CASILAGLTDTQYF. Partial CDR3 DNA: TGTGCCAGCATACTAGCGGGGCTCACAGATACG.

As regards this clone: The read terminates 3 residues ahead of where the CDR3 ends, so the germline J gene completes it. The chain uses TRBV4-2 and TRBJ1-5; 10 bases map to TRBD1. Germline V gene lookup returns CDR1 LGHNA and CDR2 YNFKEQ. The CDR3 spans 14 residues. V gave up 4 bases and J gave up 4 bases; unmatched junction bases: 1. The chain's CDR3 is CASSPDRGNQPQHF. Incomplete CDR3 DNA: TGTGCCAGCAGCCCGGACAGGGGGAATCAGCCC.

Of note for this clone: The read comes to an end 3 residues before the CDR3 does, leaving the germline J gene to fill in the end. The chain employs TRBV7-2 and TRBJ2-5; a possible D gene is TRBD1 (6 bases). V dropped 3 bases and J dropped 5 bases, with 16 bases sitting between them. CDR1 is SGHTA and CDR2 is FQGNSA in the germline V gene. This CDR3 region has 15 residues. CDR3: CASSFLGGIGETQYF. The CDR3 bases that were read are TGTGCCAGCAGCTTTTTAGGGGGTATAGGGGAGACC.

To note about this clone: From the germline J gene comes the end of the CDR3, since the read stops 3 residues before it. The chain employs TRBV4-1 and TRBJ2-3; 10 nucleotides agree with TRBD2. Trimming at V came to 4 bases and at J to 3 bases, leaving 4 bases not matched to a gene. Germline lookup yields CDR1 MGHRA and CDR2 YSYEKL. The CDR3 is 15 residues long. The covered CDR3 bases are TGCGCCAGCAGCCCCCATAGCGGGAGGACAGATACG. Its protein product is CASSPHSGRTDT. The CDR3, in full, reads CASSPHSGRTDTQYF.

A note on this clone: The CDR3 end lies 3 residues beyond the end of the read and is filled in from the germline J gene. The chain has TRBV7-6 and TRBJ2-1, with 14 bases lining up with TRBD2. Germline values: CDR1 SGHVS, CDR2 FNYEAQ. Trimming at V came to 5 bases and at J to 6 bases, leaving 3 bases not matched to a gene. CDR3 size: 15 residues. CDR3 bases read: TGTGCCAGCAGCCTGACTAGCGGGAGGGGCAATGAG. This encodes CASSLTSGRGNE. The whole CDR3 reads CASSLTSGRGNEQFF.

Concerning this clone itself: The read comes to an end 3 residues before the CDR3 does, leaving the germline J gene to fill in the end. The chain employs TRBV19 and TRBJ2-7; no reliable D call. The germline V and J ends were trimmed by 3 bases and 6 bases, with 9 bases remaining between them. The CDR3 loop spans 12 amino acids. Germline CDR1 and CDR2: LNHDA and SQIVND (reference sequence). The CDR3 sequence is CASSMVGFEQYF. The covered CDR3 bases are TGTGCCAGTAGTATGGTAGGGTTCGAG.

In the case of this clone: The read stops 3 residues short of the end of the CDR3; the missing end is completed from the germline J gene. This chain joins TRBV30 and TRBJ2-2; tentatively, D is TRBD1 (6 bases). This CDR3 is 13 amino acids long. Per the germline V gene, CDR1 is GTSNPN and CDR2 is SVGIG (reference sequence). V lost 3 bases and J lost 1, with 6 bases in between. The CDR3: CAWRTGNTGELFF. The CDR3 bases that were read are TGTGCCTGGAGGACAGGGAACACCGGGGAG.

The covered CDR3 bases are TGTGCCAGCAGTAAAAGCGGGAGGGACACAGATACG. Protein sequence: CASSKSGRDTDT. The whole CDR3 reads CASSKSGRDTDTQYF. This rearrangement joins TRBV12-3 or TRBV12-4 to TRBJ2-3; 10 bases fit TRBD2. Coverage ceases 3 residues before the CDR3 finishes, and the germline J gene fills in the end. The CDR3 has 15 residues. V was clipped by 5 bases and J by 2 bases; unmatched bases: 4.

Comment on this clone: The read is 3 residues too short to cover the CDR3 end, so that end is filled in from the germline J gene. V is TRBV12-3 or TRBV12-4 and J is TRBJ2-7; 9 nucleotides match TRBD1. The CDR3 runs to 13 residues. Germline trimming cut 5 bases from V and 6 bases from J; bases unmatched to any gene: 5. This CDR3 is CASSPGTGSEQYF. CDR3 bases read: TGTGCCAGCAGTCCCGGGACAGGGAGCGAG.

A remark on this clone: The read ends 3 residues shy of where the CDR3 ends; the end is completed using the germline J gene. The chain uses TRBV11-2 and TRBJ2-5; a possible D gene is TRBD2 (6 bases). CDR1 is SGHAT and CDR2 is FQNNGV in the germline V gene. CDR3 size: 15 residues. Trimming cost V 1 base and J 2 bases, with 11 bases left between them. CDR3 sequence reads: CASSLVGGSQETQYF. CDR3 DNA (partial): TGTGCCAGCAGCTTAGTTGGGGGGAGTCAAGAGACC.

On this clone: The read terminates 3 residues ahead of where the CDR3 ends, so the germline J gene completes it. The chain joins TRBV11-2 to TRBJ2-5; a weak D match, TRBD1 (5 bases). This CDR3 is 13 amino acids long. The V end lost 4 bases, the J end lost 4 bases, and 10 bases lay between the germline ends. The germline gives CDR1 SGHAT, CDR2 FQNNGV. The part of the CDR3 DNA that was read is TGTGCCAGCAGCTCAGGACAAAGAGAGACC. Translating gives CASSSGQRET. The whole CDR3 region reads CASSSGQRETQYF.

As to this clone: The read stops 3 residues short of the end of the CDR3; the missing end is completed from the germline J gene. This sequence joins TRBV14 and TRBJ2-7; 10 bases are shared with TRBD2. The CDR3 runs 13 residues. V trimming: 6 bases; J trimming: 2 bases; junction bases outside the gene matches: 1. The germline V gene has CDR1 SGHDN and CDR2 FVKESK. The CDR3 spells CASRLAGTYEQYF. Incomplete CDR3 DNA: TGTGCCAGCAGACTAGCGGGAACCTACGAG.

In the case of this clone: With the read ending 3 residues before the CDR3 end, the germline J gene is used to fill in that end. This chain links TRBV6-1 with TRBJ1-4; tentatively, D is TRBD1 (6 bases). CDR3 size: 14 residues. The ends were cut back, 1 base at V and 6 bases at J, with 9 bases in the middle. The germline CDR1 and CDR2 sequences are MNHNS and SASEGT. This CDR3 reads CASSEEGEYEKLFF. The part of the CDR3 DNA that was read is TGTGCCAGCAGTGAAGAGGGGGAATATGAAAAA.

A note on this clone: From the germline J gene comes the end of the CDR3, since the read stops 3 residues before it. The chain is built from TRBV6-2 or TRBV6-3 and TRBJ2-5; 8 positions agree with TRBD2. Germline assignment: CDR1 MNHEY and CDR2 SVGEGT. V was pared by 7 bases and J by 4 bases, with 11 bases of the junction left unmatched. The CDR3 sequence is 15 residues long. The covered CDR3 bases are TGTGCCAGCACTAGTCGGCGGGGGGCGGGAGAGACC. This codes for CASTSRRGAGET. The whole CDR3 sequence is CASTSRRGAGETQYF.

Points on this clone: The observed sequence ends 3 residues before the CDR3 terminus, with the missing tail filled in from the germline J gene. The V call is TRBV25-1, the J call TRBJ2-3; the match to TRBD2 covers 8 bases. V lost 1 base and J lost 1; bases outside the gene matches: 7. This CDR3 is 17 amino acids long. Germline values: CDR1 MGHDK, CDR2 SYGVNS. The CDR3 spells CASSEFVAGNRTDTQYF. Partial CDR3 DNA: TGTGCCAGCAGTGAATTCGTAGCGGGGAATCGCACAGATACG.

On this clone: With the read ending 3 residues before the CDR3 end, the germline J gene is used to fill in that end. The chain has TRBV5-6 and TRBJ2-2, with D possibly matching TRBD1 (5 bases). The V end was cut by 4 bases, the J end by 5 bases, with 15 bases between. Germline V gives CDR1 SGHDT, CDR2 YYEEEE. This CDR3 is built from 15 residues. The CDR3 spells CASSLTGASTGELFF. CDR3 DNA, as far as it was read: TGTGCCAGCAGCCTTACTGGGGCGAGTACCGGGGAG.